The next 29 T cell receptor beta chains were all read from a single sample in a study of OX40 agonist ivuxolimab in advanced cancers. The table came from immunoSEQ multiplex PCR; TCRdb's copy has only in-frame clones and leaves some out. Here the sample spans some 19,000 clones, about 80% being singletons. The starting material was CD4+ or CD8+ T cells sorted from blood, obtained in a trial of the OX40 agonist ivuxolimab. Receptors originate from an adult with an advanced solid tumor such as melanoma, head and neck, liver or kidney cancer.

The genes are TRBV19 and TRBJ2-5; TRBD1 agrees at 11 bases. V gave up 6 bases and J gave up 5 bases; unmatched junction bases: 11. The CDR3 totals 16 residues. CDR1 is LNHDA, CDR2 SQIVND, per germline (reference sequence). DNA for the CDR3: TGTGCCAGTAGCACGCCCAGGACAGGGGGCCGGGAGACCCAGTACTTC. This sequence encodes CASSTPRTGGRETQYF.

The V gene is TRBV7-3, the J gene TRBJ2-5, with TRBD1 matching over 8 bases. The V gene end was trimmed by 6 bases and the J gene end by 0 bases; junction bases not matched to a gene: 6. The CDR3 consists of 15 residues. Germline loops: CDR1 SGHTA, CDR2 FQGTGA. CDR3 protein: CASRLTGANQETQYF. The CDR3 DNA follows: TGTGCCAGCAGATTGACAGGGGCGAACCAAGAGACCCAGTACTTC.

The V call is TRBV28, the J call TRBJ2-2; D remains ambiguous. Germline V gene data show CDR1 as MDHEN and CDR2 as SYDVKM. Trimming took 11 bases from V and 6 from J, leaving 22 bases between them. CDR3 size: 15 residues. CDR3 nucleotides: TGTGCCGGAAAAAAACGGGCCGCGGCAGCCGGGGAGCTGTTTTTT. As protein: CAGKKRAAAAGELFF.

V and J are TRBV7-9 and TRBJ2-1; 11 positions match TRBD2. V lost 5 bases and J lost 4; bases outside the gene matches: 4. Germline V gene lookup returns CDR1 SEHNR and CDR2 FQNEAQ (reference sequence). This CDR3 region has 15 residues. The CDR3 nucleotides read TGTGCCAGCAGCCCCCCTAGCGGGAGGTACAATGAGCAGTTCTTC. This gives the protein CASSPPSGRYNEQFF.

The gene calls are TRBV28 and TRBJ2-5, with 9 bases aligning to TRBD2. The junction had 17 bases not matched to a gene; V was cut back by 6 bases and J by 0 bases. In germline, CDR1 is MDHEN, CDR2 SYDVKM. This CDR3 has 19 residues. CDR3 sequence: CASSPLRRRGLANQETQYF. Here the CDR3 DNA reads TGTGCCAGCAGCCCTTTACGCCGACGGGGACTAGCAAACCAAGAGACCCAGTACTTC.

The J gene is TRBJ2-1, the V gene TRBV5-1; 11 bases map to TRBD2. Per the germline V gene, CDR1 is SGHRS and CDR2 is YFSETQ. V shed 4 bases and J 9 bases; nucleotides not matched to a gene: 3. This CDR3 is 13 amino acids long. The CDR3 nucleotides read TGCGCCAGCAGCCTTACTAGCGGGAGTGAGCAGTTCTTC. Residues: CASSLTSGSEQFF.

V and J are TRBV29-1 and TRBJ1-4; D is ambiguous. With 6 bases removed from V and 6 bases from J, the gap between germline ends came to 8 bases. The CDR3 consists of 11 residues. The germline CDR1 and CDR2 sequences are SQVTM and ANQGSEA. This chain's CDR3 is CSVSRDEKLFF. CDR3 coding DNA: TGCAGCGTCAGCAGAGATGAAAAACTGTTTTTT. Full variable domain (outside the CDR3, taken from reference TRBV29-1 and TRBJ1-4): SAVISQKPSRDICQRGTSLTIQCQVDSQVTMMFWYRQQPGQSLTLIATANQGSEATYESGFVIDKFPISRPNLTFSTLTVSNMSPEDSSIYLCSVSRDEKLFFGSGTQLSVL.

The chain recombines TRBV9 with TRBJ1-6; a possible D gene is TRBD1 (5 bases). The germline V gene encodes CDR1 SGDLS and CDR2 YYNGEE. This CDR3 has 15 residues. Trimming cost V 3 bases and J 6 bases, with 13 bases left between them. The CDR3 DNA reads TGTGCCAGCAGCGCTCAGGGAAAGAGTAATTCACCCCTCCACTTT. Its protein product is CASSAQGKSNSPLHF. The full variable domain, completed using reference TRBV9 and TRBJ1-6, is DSGVTQTPKHLITATGQRVTLRCSPRSGDLSVYWYQQSLDQGLQFLIQYYNGEERAKGNILERFSAQQFPDLHSELNLSSLELGDSALYFCASSAQGKSNSPLHFGNGTRLTVT.

The chain uses TRBV2 and TRBJ2-5, with D uncertain. Germline CDR1 SNHLY, CDR2 FYNNEI. V lost 10 bases, J lost 4 bases, and 13 bases lay in between. CDR3 length: 12 residues. The DNA of the CDR3 is TGTGCCATCGAGAACACCGGAGAGACCCAGTACTTC. This sequence encodes CAIENTGETQYF.

The rearrangement joins TRBV5-8 to TRBJ2-1, with TRBD2 matching over 13 bases. Unmatched junction bases numbered 6, after V lost 4 bases and J lost 8 bases. Per germline, CDR1 SGHTS and CDR2 YDEGEE. The CDR3 is made up of 15 amino acids. The CDR3 region is CASSVGLAGFDEQFF. CDR3 DNA: TGTGCCAGCAGCGTGGGACTAGCGGGATTCGATGAGCAGTTCTTC.

The chain joins TRBV5-4 to TRBJ2-5, with a possible D match to TRBD2 (6 bases). The J call may be in error: the DNA end matches TRBJ2-7 better. CDR3 length: 14 residues. Germline CDR1 is SGHNT and CDR2 is YYREEE (reference sequence). The CDR3 bases are TGTGCCAGCAGCTTGGCAGTGGGGGGACACGAGCAGTACTTC. Residues: CASSLAVGGHEQYF.

The genes are TRBV6-6 and TRBJ2-3; D tentatively reads TRBD1 or TRBD2 (5 bases each). V lost 8 bases and J lost 4, with 16 bases in between. The CDR3 is 14 residues long. Germline V gene data show CDR1 as MNHNY and CDR2 as SVGAGI (reference sequence). The CDR3 nucleotides are TGTGCCAGCCCCACTAAAGGGACGCCAGATACGCAGTATTTT. As protein: CASPTKGTPDTQYF.

The rearrangement joins TRBV29-1 to TRBJ2-2; D is possibly TRBD1 (5 bases). The CDR3 sequence is 12 residues long. Germline V lookup: CDR1 SQVTM, CDR2 ANQGSEA. V was pared by 6 bases and J by 7 bases, with 12 bases between. In DNA form, the CDR3 reads TGCAGCGTCAGGGAAGCTGTCGGGGAGCTGTTTTTT. Translation gives CSVREAVGELFF.

This clone was detected a few times. The chain joins TRBV5-1 to TRBJ2-3; no firm D call. The germline gives CDR1 SGHRS, CDR2 YFSETQ. CDR3 size: 15 residues. V lost 3 bases and J 5 bases, leaving 16 bases between the germline ends. CDR3 protein: CASSSGRLRGDTQYF. The DNA for the CDR3 is TGCGCCAGCAGCTCTGGACGGCTTCGAGGAGATACGCAGTATTTT.

V and J are TRBV2 and TRBJ2-1, with TRBD2 matching 9 bases. J lost 8 bases, V lost 1 base, and 12 bases had no gene match. The CDR3 covers 17 residues. CDR1 and CDR2 (germline): SNHLY, FYNNEI. CDR3: CASSEVSIRLAAHEQFF. The CDR3 coding sequence is TGTGCCAGCAGTGAAGTATCCATCAGACTAGCGGCTCATGAGCAGTTCTTC.

The chain combines TRBV21-1 with TRBJ2-7. TRBV21-1 corresponds to a pseudogene. The CDR3 contains 18 residues. The CDR3 nucleotides read TGTGCCAGCAGTCTCAAGGTCTGGCGCAAGCCCTTTCCCTACGAGCAGTACTTC. Encoded protein: CASSLKVWRKPFPYEQYF.

The CDR3 DNA sequence: TGTGCCTGGAGTCTGGGACAGAACGAAAAACTGTTTTTT. It encodes CAWSLGQNEKLFF. The V call is TRBV30, the J call TRBJ1-4, with 7 positions matching TRBD1. CDR3 length: 13 residues. J was trimmed by 8 bases and V by 2 bases; bases with no gene match: 5. Germline lookup yields CDR1 GTSNPN and CDR2 SVGIG (reference sequence).

The gene calls are TRBV19 and TRBJ1-5; D gene ambiguous. Trimming removed 3 bases from V and 4 bases from J, with 4 bases in between. There are 12 residues in the CDR3. Per germline, CDR1 LNHDA and CDR2 SQIVND (reference sequence). The CDR3 DNA reads TGTGCCAGTAGTATGGATAATCAGCCCCAGCATTTT. Amino acid sequence: CASSMDNQPQHF.

The V call is TRBV7-6, the J call TRBJ2-7; D is uncertain. V gave up 5 bases and J gave up 6 bases, with 20 bases separating them. This CDR3 contains 15 residues. Germline V CDR1 and CDR2: SGHVS, FNYEAQ. The CDR3 loop is CASSEDGLGFLEQYF. CDR3 nucleotide sequence: TGTGCCAGCAGCGAGGACGGCCTAGGTTTTCTCGAGCAGTACTTC.

V is TRBV7-9 and J is TRBJ1-5; D gene ambiguous. The CDR3 totals 12 residues. V lost 5 bases and J lost 5, with 7 bases in between. Germline lookup yields CDR1 SEHNR and CDR2 FQNEAQ (reference sequence). The CDR3 reads CASSVDHQPQHF. In DNA, the CDR3 is TGTGCCAGCAGCGTTGACCATCAGCCCCAGCATTTT.

The V and J genes are TRBV2 and TRBJ1-1; D remains unclear. The V gene's germline CDR1 is SNHLY and CDR2 FYNNEI. This CDR3 is 14 amino acids long. Trimming took 0 bases from V and 11 from J, leaving 16 bases between them. The CDR3 spells CASSEAPTVLRAFF. The CDR3 nucleotides read TGTGCCAGCAGTGAAGCCCCGACCGTGCTAAGGGCTTTCTTT.

The chain couples TRBV11-2 to TRBJ2-5; D possibly corresponds to TRBD2 (5 bases). The V and J ends lost 2 bases and 5 bases respectively, with 12 bases between them. Germline V gene lookup returns CDR1 SGHAT and CDR2 FQNNGV. This CDR3 contains 14 residues. Here the CDR3 reads CASSLSVAGETQYF. DNA for the CDR3: TGTGCCAGCAGCTTATCTGTGGCGGGCGAGACCCAGTACTTC.

This chain links TRBV7-2 with TRBJ2-1; D gene unclear. The CDR3 runs 13 residues. Germline CDR1 SGHTA, CDR2 FQGNSA. Trimming took off 5 bases at V and 13 bases at J, with 18 bases between the two ends. Here the CDR3 DNA reads TGTGCCAGCAGCGGAAATGTAGACTCCGAACAGTTCTTC. Translating gives CASSGNVDSEQFF.

The rearrangement links TRBV7-2 to TRBJ2-7; 7 bases are a match to TRBD1. J was trimmed by 6 bases and V by 1 base; bases with no gene match: 6. Germline V gene lookup returns CDR1 SGHTA and CDR2 FQGNSA. The CDR3 runs to 14 residues. CDR3 loop: CASSLDRGYGEQYF. The CDR3 DNA follows: TGTGCCAGCAGCTTAGACAGGGGTTATGGCGAGCAGTACTTC.

CDR3 amino acids: CASSARGTGANVLTF. CDR3 DNA sequence: TGTGCCAGCAGCGCCCGGGGGACTGGGGCCAACGTCCTGACTTTC. V usage is TRBV7-8 and J usage is TRBJ2-6; the D gene is possibly TRBD2 (6 bases). The V gene's germline CDR1 is SGHVS and CDR2 FQNEAQ. This CDR3 is 15 amino acids long. V lost 5 bases and J lost 2, with 10 bases in between. Based on the CDR3 plus reference TRBV7-8 and TRBJ2-6, the full variable domain is GAGVSQSPRYKVAKRGQDVALRCDPISGHVSLFWYQQALGQGPEFLTYFQNEAQLDKSGLPSDRFFAERPEGSVSTLKIQRTQQEDSAVYLCASSARGTGANVLTFGAGSRLTVL.

The chain links TRBV7-8 to TRBJ2-1; no clear D. The V end lost 5 bases, the J end lost 4 bases, and 15 bases lay between the germline ends. This CDR3 comprises 15 residues. Germline assignment: CDR1 SGHVS and CDR2 FQNEAQ. The CDR3 bases are TGTGCCAGCAGCCCCCTCCGCGGCGAATACAATGAGCAGTTCTTC. This translates into CASSPLRGEYNEQFF.

This clone occurred once. V usage is TRBV7-8 and J usage is TRBJ2-5, with 9 bases that match TRBD2. In germline, CDR1 is SGHVS, CDR2 FQNEAQ. With V trimmed by 1 base and J by 4 bases, 7 bases remained unmatched. This CDR3 has 16 amino acids. The CDR3 region is CASSLGRGRGGETQYF. CDR3 nucleotides: TGTGCCAGCAGCTTAGGACGCGGGAGGGGGGGAGAGACCCAGTACTTC.

The chain uses TRBV7-2 and TRBJ2-5; 7 bases agree with TRBD1. The V gene end was trimmed by 0 bases and the J gene end by 5 bases; junction bases not matched to a gene: 9. Per the germline V gene, CDR1 is SGHTA and CDR2 is FQGNSA. The CDR3 consists of 16 residues. The CDR3 loop is CASSLAGQGVTETQYF. The CDR3 nucleotides are TGTGCCAGCAGCTTAGCGGGGCAGGGGGTCACGGAGACCCAGTACTTC.

V gene TRBV18 combines with J gene TRBJ1-5; D gene ambiguous. Deletions cut 3 bases from V and 7 bases from J, with 16 bases between. This CDR3 contains 15 residues. Germline V CDR1 and CDR2: KGHSH, LQKENI. CDR3 coding DNA: TGTGCCAGCTCACCCTCAATGGGAGAACGGCAGCCCCAGCATTTT. Protein sequence: CASSPSMGERQPQHF.